This T cell receptor beta chain was recovered during a study of breast tumors, draining lymph nodes, adjacent tissues. Study observations and caveats: Data only fit, rather than demonstrated, lymph node origin of most tumor T cells. Tumor repertoires ranked between lymph nodes and nontumor tissue in diversity, with V and J gene preferences. Tumor and nontumor repertoires were significantly more similar in luminal-like than in basal-like breast cancer.

The length of the CDR3 is 13 residues. From germline, CDR1 is MNHEY and CDR2 SVGAGI. Trimming pared 6 bases from V and 8 bases from J, leaving 16 bases between. TCRdb fed the multiplex PCR reads into MiXCR, producing one record per CDR3 protein. The table shows under 35,000 distinct CDR3 sequences, with 63% occurring only once. Worth noting for this clonotype: Its specificity is not known.

This receptor was obtained from a female donor with breast cancer. Some clones in this sample may be carry-over from other donors' samples. The chain recombines TRBV6-5 with TRBJ1-2; D possibly corresponds to TRBD1 (6 bases). What was sequenced was breast tumor tissue. The CDR3 spells CASSAGAVDGYTF. DNA of the CDR3: TGTGCCAGCAGCGCGGGGGCAGTGGACGGCTACACCTTC.